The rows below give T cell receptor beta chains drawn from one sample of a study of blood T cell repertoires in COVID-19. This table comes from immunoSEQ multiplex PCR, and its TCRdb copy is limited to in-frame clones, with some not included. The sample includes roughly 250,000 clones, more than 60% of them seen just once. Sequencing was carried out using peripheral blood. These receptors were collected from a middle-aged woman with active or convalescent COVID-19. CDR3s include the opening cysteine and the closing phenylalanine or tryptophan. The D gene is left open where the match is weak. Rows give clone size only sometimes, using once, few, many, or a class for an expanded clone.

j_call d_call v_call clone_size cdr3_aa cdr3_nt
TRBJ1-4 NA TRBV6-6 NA CASSYPEENEKLFF TGTGCCAGCAGTTACCCCGAGGAAAATGAAAAACTGTTTTTT
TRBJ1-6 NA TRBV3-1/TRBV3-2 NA CASSYQGKNNSPLHF TGTGCCAGCAGCTACCAGGGGAAAAATAATTCACCCCTCCACTTT
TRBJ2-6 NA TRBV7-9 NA CASRPPLRSSGANVLTF TGTGCCAGCAGACCCCCACTCCGCTCCTCTGGGGCCAACGTCCTGACTTTC
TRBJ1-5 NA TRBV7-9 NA CASRQGNQPQHF TGTGCCAGCAGACAGGGCAATCAGCCCCAGCATTTT
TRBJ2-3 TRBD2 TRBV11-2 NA CASSLNSGAGDTQYF TGTGCCAGCAGCTTGAATAGCGGGGCCGGAGATACGCAGTATTTT
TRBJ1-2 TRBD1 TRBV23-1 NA CASRTGRRGYTF TGCGCCAGCAGGACAGGGAGACGTGGCTACACCTTC
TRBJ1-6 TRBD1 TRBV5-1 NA CASSWAFPGQGTNSPLHF TGCGCCAGCAGCTGGGCCTTCCCGGGACAGGGGACAAATTCACCCCTCCACTTT
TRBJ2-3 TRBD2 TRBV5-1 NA CASSRARGGGHTDTQYF TGCGCCAGCAGCCGGGCGAGGGGCGGGGGGCACACAGATACGCAGTATTTT
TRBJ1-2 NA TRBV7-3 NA CASSPLTANYGYTF TGTGCCAGCAGCCCTTTGACTGCTAACTATGGCTACACCTTC
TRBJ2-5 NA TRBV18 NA CASSRDLGETQYF TGTGCCAGCTCACGGGACTTGGGGGAGACCCAGTACTTC
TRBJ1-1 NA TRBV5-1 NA CASSLRAGDTEAFF TGCGCCAGCAGCTTGCGGGCAGGGGATACTGAAGCTTTCTTT
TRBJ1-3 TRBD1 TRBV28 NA CASSLPGQGPNTIYF TGTGCCAGCAGTTTACCGGGACAGGGGCCGAACACCATATATTTT
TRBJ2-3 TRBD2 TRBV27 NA CASSPLLAGGPDTQYF TGTGCCAGCAGTCCACTCCTAGCGGGGGGGCCGGATACGCAGTATTTT
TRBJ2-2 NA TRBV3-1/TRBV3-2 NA CASSYTGELFF TGTGCCAGCAGCTATACCGGGGAGCTGTTTTTT
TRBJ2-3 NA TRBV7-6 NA CASSPSPGGSDTQYF TGTGCCAGCAGCCCGTCGCCAGGGGGGTCAGATACGCAGTATTTT
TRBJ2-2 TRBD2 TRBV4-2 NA CASSQEGLAGGTGELFF TGTGCCAGCAGCCAAGAGGGGCTAGCGGGGGGGACCGGGGAGCTGTTTTTT
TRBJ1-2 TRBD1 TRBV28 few CASSQNPGTGVFGYTF TGTGCCAGCAGTCAGAACCCCGGGACAGGGGTTTTTGGCTACACCTTC
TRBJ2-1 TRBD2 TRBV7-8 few CASSSSGGGSYNEQFF TGTGCCAGCAGCAGCTCGGGGGGGGGCTCCTACAATGAGCAGTTCTTC
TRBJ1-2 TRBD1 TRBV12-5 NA CASGLETGSYGYTF TGTGCTAGTGGTTTAGAGACAGGGAGCTATGGCTACACCTTC
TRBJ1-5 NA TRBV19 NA CASSTQDSGSRQPQHF TGTGCCAGTAGTACCCAGGACAGTGGATCGAGGCAGCCCCAGCATTTT